These 20 T cell receptor beta chains were all obtained from the same sample, sequenced in a study of blood T cell repertoires in COVID-19 (dated by TCRdb to the early 2020s). Libraries were made using the immunoSEQ multiplex PCR assay. What TCRdb holds here is the immuneACCESS table cut down to in-frame rearrangements. Part of the clones is not present; checked against another copy, under half of the missing clones reflect an unresolved V gene, and the others are unexplained. In this sample the table shows approximately 150,000 clones, 80% to 90% of which occur a single time. The biggest ten clones account for more than 0.85% of the sample. Sequencing was performed on peripheral blood. These receptors all come from a man between 40 and 49 years old with acute or convalescent COVID-19.

The chain employs TRBV7-7 and TRBJ2-5, with 8 bases that match TRBD1. Germline assignment: CDR1 SSHAT and CDR2 FNYEAQ (reference sequence). This CDR3 comprises 14 residues. Germline trimming cut 5 bases from V and 2 bases from J; bases unmatched to any gene: 4. The CDR3 DNA is TGTGCCAGCAGCGCCCGGGACAGGCAAGAGACCCAGTACTTC. Translating it yields CASSARDRQETQYF.

This chain joins TRBV28 and TRBJ1-2, with D perhaps matching TRBD1 (5 bases). Trimming took off 5 bases at V and 1 base at J, with 11 bases between the two ends. Per the germline V gene, CDR1 is MDHEN and CDR2 is SYDVKM. The CDR3 contains 14 residues. CDR3 amino acids: CASSLRQNNYGYTF. The CDR3 DNA sequence: TGTGCCAGCAGTCTTCGACAGAATAACTATGGCTACACCTTC.

The chain combines TRBV7-6 with TRBJ1-1; 10 nucleotides align to TRBD1. The CDR3 is 15 amino acids. With V trimmed by 4 bases and J by 8 bases, 10 bases remained unmatched. Germline V gene sequence: CDR1 SGHVS, CDR2 FNYEAQ. CDR3 loop: CASSSTGTGAREAFF. The DNA for the CDR3 is TGTGCCAGCAGCTCAACCGGGACAGGGGCCCGGGAAGCTTTCTTT.

The chain links TRBV3-1 (or the pseudogene TRBV3-2) to TRBJ1-2; 7 nucleotides agree with TRBD1. The germline gives CDR1 LGHDT, CDR2 YNNKEL (reference sequence). CDR3 length equals 14 residues. J lost 4 bases, V lost 7 bases, and 9 bases had no gene match. CDR3 DNA sequence: TGTGCCAGCACCCTATCACAGGGGAGCTATGGCTACACCTTC. Its translation: CASTLSQGSYGYTF.

The chain couples TRBV2 to TRBJ1-2; no definite D call. Per the germline V gene, CDR1 is SNHLY and CDR2 is FYNNEI. The CDR3 consists of 13 residues. Trimming took off 6 bases at V and 4 bases at J, with 12 bases between the two ends. DNA of the CDR3: TGTGCCAGCAGGGGGTGGGAGCTCTATGGCTACACCTTC. Translated, it gives CASRGWELYGYTF.

The chain employs TRBV27 and TRBJ1-1, with D hard to call. V lost 2 bases to trimming and J lost 1 base, with 8 bases between them. The V gene's germline CDR1 is MNHEY and CDR2 SMNVEV (reference sequence). There are 14 residues in the CDR3. In DNA form, the CDR3 reads TGTGCCAGCAGTTTAGTTCGGTGGAACACTGAAGCTTTCTTT. Translated, it gives CASSLVRWNTEAFF.

This clone was seen once. The rearrangement joins TRBV11-2 to TRBJ1-2; 9 positions agree with TRBD1. This CDR3 has 17 residues. CDR1 is SGHAT, CDR2 FQNNGV, per germline. Trimming took 6 bases from V and 0 from J; bases not matched to a gene: 11. For the CDR3, the DNA is TGTGCCAGCAGTCCACCGGGACAGGGTATTCCTAACTATGGCTACACCTTC. This gives the protein CASSPPGQGIPNYGYTF.

V gene TRBV5-4 combines with J gene TRBJ2-3; D perhaps matches TRBD2 (7 bases). Germline V CDR1 and CDR2: SGHNT, YYREEE (reference sequence). The germline V and J ends were trimmed by 5 bases and 2 bases, with 15 bases remaining between them. This CDR3 is 15 amino acids long. CDR3 sequence: CASSKGGGYTDTQYF. The DNA for the CDR3 is TGTGCCAGCAGTAAAGGGGGGGGGTACACAGATACGCAGTATTTT.

This chain links TRBV10-3 with TRBJ2-1, with a weak D call TRBD1 (6 bases). The CDR3 is 16 residues long. Germline assignment: CDR1 ENHRY and CDR2 SYGVKD. Trimming cost V 6 bases and J 0 bases, with 15 bases left between them. The CDR3 DNA reads as TGTGCCATCAGGGGTCAGGGGATGAGCTCCTACAATGAGCAGTTCTTC. Translated, it gives CAIRGQGMSSYNEQFF.

This chain joins TRBV24-1 and TRBJ2-3; TRBD1 matches at 7 bases. J was trimmed by 5 bases and V by 3 bases; bases with no gene match: 7. Germline V gene lookup returns CDR1 KGHDR and CDR2 SFDVKD. CDR3 length: 15 amino acids. DNA of the CDR3: TGTGCCACCAGTGATCCAGGGGGTTCGGGAGATACGCAGTATTTT. Protein product: CATSDPGGSGDTQYF.

The chain combines TRBV19 with TRBJ1-5, with D possibly matching TRBD1 (6 bases). Per the germline V gene, CDR1 is LNHDA and CDR2 is SQIVND (reference sequence). The CDR3 has 14 amino acids. The V end was cut by 8 bases, the J end by 3 bases, with 14 bases between. Here the CDR3 reads CASCRNRDNQPQHF. In nucleotides, the CDR3 is TGTGCCAGTTGCCGAAACAGGGACAATCAGCCCCAGCATTTT.

The chain links TRBV7-3 to TRBJ2-3; 8 nucleotides match TRBD2. CDR1 is SGHTA, CDR2 FQGTGA, per germline. This CDR3 comprises 15 residues. Trimming took 4 bases from V and 7 from J; bases not matched to a gene: 10. The CDR3 DNA follows: TGTGCCAGCAGCTCCGCCGGGGGGGCCTCATATACGCAGTATTTT. This sequence encodes CASSSAGGASYTQYF.

The rearrangement links TRBV9 to TRBJ2-3, with D possibly TRBD2 on 6 matching bases. The CDR3 is 15 residues long. Germline CDR1 and CDR2: SGDLS and YYNGEE. V lost 4 bases and J lost 0, with 12 bases in between. CDR3 residues: CASSFLAASTDTQYF. DNA for the CDR3: TGTGCCAGCAGCTTCTTAGCGGCTAGCACAGATACGCAGTATTTT.

The chain combines TRBV6-5 with TRBJ1-2; no clear D gene. V lost 6 bases, J lost 8 bases, and 19 bases lay in between. Germline CDR1 and CDR2: MNHEY and SVGAGI. CDR3 size: 14 residues. The CDR3, as DNA: TGTGCCAGCAGGGGAGCCATACTAGGTGGCGGCTACACCTTC. It codes for CASRGAILGGGYTF.

The chain employs TRBV5-1 and TRBJ1-1; possible D gene TRBD1, 5 bases. Germline loops: CDR1 SGHRS, CDR2 YFSETQ. Trimming left V 4 bases short and J 6 bases short, with 22 bases between. This CDR3 has 16 residues. The CDR3 loop is CASSRSSQDTSAEAFF. In DNA, the CDR3 is TGCGCCAGCAGCAGAAGCTCACAGGATACATCGGCTGAAGCTTTCTTT.

V is TRBV6-1 and J is TRBJ1-5; D might be TRBD1 (5 bases). Looked up from germline, CDR1 is MNHNS and CDR2 is SASEGT. This CDR3 contains 15 residues. V was trimmed by 0 bases and J by 7 bases, leaving 13 bases between them. CDR3 nucleotides: TGTGCCAGCAGTGAAGCCTCAGGGAACGGCCAGCCCCAGCATTTT. It translates to CASSEASGNGQPQHF.

The rearrangement links TRBV29-1 to TRBJ1-1; the D is unclear. The V end was cut by 3 bases, the J end by 4 bases, with 9 bases between. The CDR3 extends over 12 amino acids. The V gene's germline CDR1 is SQVTM and CDR2 ANQGSEA. The CDR3 sequence is CSVEQATTEAFF. The DNA of the CDR3 is TGCAGCGTTGAGCAGGCGACCACTGAAGCTTTCTTT.

This chain links TRBV5-1 with TRBJ1-1; no clear D gene. The germline gives CDR1 SGHRS, CDR2 YFSETQ. The CDR3 has 16 amino acids. Trimming took off 0 bases at V and 4 bases at J, with 16 bases between the two ends. The CDR3 DNA sequence: TGCGCCAGCAGCTTGGTGGCAGGAGGATTTGGCACTGAAGCTTTCTTT. Its protein product is CASSLVAGGFGTEAFF.

The chain carries TRBV6-2 or TRBV6-3 and TRBJ1-4, with D perhaps TRBD1 (5 bases). The CDR3 totals 16 residues. V gave up 6 bases and J gave up 4 bases, with 18 bases separating them. Germline CDR1 is MNHEY and CDR2 is SVGEGT. In nucleotides, the CDR3 is TGTGCCAGCAGCCCACCTGACAGAGAGATTAATGAAAAACTGTTTTTT. As protein: CASSPPDREINEKLFF.

This chain joins TRBV9 and TRBJ1-1; D is ambiguous. Germline V gene sequence: CDR1 SGDLS, CDR2 YYNGEE. V lost 0 bases and J 7 bases, leaving 7 bases between the germline ends. The CDR3 extends over 12 amino acids. The chain's CDR3 is CASSVVNGEAFF. DNA of the CDR3: TGTGCCAGCAGCGTAGTGAACGGTGAAGCTTTCTTT.